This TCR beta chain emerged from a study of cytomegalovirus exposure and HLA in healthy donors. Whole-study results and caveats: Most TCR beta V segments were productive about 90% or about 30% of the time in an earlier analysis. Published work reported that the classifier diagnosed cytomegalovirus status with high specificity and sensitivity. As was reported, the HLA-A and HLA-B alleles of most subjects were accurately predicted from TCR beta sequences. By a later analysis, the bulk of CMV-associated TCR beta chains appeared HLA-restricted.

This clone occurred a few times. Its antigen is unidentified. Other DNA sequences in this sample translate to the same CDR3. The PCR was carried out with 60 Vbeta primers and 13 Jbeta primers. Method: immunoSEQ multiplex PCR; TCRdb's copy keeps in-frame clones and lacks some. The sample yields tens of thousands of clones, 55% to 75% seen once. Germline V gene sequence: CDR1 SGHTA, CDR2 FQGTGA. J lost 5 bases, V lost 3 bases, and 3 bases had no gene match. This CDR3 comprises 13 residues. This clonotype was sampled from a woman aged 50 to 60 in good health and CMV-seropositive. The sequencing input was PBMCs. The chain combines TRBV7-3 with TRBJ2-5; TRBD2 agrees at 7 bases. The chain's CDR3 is CASSFTGGETQYF. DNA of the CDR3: TGTGCCAGCAGCTTCACGGGGGGTGAGACCCAGTACTTC.